Presented here are 8 T cell receptor beta chains from one specimen sequenced in a study of T cells in Graves' hyperthyroidism and ophthalmopathy. The TCR beta CDR3 regions underwent amplification using RNA transcripts as the source. With the HTBI primer set, the TCR CDR3 went through a first round of RT-PCR. TCRdb independently ran MiXCR on the multiplex PCR reads; one entry per CDR3 protein. The sample has 450,000 to 700,000 distinct CDR3 sequences, 46% seen once; the top ten hold roughly 19%. Sequenced material: peripheral blood or thyroid tissue (not recorded which). The receptors come from an adult woman with Graves' disease, either hyperthyroidism or ophthalmopathy (not recorded which).

The genes are TRBV11-2 and TRBJ2-7; TRBD1 or TRBD2 may be the D gene (7 bases each). CDR1 is SGHAT and CDR2 is FQNNGV in the germline V gene. Trimming pared 2 bases from V and 0 bases from J, leaving 20 bases between. This CDR3 comprises 18 residues. The CDR3 sequence is CASSLRGPSGYFSYEQYF. DNA of the CDR3: TGTGCCAGCAGCTTAAGGGGGCCTAGCGGATACTTCTCCTACGAGCAGTACTTC.

The rearrangement uses TRBV28 and TRBJ1-4, with TRBD1 as a possible D gene (6 bases). The ends were cut back, 5 bases at V and 5 bases at J, with 12 bases in the middle. The CDR3 sequence is 14 residues long. The germline V gene has CDR1 MDHEN and CDR2 SYDVKM. The CDR3: CASSPRGKNEKLFF. The CDR3 DNA reads TGTGCCAGCAGTCCCAGGGGAAAGAATGAAAAACTGTTTTTT.

The sample holds a few counts of this clonotype. The chain combines TRBV27 with TRBJ1-4; D not certain. CDR1 is MNHEY and CDR2 is SMNVEV in the germline V gene (reference sequence). V lost 5 bases, J lost 4 bases, and 11 bases lay in between. The CDR3 spans 14 residues. CDR3 sequence (DNA): TGTGCCAGCAGTGATTCTGCCCTTAATGAAAAACTGTTTTTT. Encoded protein: CASSDSALNEKLFF.

This clonotype has at least ten counts. The chain employs TRBV20-1 and TRBJ2-7, with D possibly TRBD2 on 6 matching bases. The CDR3 is 12 amino acids. Per the germline V gene, CDR1 is DFQATT and CDR2 is SNEGSKA (reference sequence). Trimming took 3 bases from V and 0 from J, leaving 6 bases between them. CDR3: CSARRDSYEQYF. The DNA of the CDR3 is TGCAGTGCTAGGCGGGACTCCTACGAGCAGTACTTC.

This clonotype was counted many times. The chain joins TRBV29-1 to TRBJ1-2; D gene uncertain. Per germline, CDR1 SQVTM and CDR2 ANQGSEA. V lost 1 base to trimming and J lost 4 bases, with 16 bases between them. CDR3 length equals 15 residues. CDR3 sequence reads: CSVEGGRTNRYGYTF. The CDR3 bases are TGCAGCGTTGAAGGCGGACGGACGAACCGCTATGGCTACACCTTC.

In this sample, this clonotype turned up many times. The chain uses TRBV2 and TRBJ2-7; tentative D call: TRBD2 (6 bases). The germline gives CDR1 SNHLY, CDR2 FYNNEI. CDR3 size: 15 residues. V shed 1 base and J shed 3 bases, with 13 bases lying between them. The CDR3 loop is CASSEGRLAIYEQYF. CDR3 coding DNA: TGTGCCAGCAGTGAAGGACGTCTAGCGATCTACGAGCAGTACTTC.

V and J are TRBV6-5 and TRBJ1-6, with D uncertain. Germline V gene sequence: CDR1 MNHEY, CDR2 SVGAGI. V was pared by 11 bases and J by 6 bases, with 14 bases between. The CDR3 has 13 residues. This CDR3 reads CAAAMGSNSPLHF. For the CDR3, the DNA is TGTGCCGCAGCGATGGGCAGTAATTCACCCCTCCACTTT.

This clonotype has more than one count but fewer than ten. The chain is built from TRBV6-1 and TRBJ2-7, with 8 positions matching TRBD1. The CDR3 extends over 15 amino acids. Germline assignment: CDR1 MNHNS and CDR2 SASEGT. V lost 7 bases, J lost 0 bases, and 8 bases stayed unmatched. DNA for the CDR3: TGTGCCAGCAACGACGGCGGGACAGGCTCCTACGAGCAGTACTTC. Its protein product is CASNDGGTGSYEQYF.